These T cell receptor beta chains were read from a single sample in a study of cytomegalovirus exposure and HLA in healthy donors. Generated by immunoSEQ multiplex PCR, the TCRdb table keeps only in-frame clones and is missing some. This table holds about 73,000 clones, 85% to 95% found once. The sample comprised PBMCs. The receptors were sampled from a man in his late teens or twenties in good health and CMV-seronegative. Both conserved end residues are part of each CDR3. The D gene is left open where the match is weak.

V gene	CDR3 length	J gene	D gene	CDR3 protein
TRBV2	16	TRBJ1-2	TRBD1	CASRAILTGSPGGYTF
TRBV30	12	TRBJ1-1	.	CAWRLYWFEAFF
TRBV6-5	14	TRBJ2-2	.	CASSYSKGAGELFF
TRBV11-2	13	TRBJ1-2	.	CASSLGASWGYTF
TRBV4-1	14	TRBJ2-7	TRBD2	CASSYSGGDYEQYF
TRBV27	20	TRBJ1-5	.	CASLTVLTGATVYSNQPQHF
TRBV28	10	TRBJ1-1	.	CASSDHRAFF
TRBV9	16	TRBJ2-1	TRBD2	CASSVAGSGGAREQFF
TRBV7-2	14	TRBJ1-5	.	CASGAWGVDQPQHF
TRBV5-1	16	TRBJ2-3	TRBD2	CASSSGLAGITDTQYF
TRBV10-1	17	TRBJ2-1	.	CASSNSTGQGPYNEQFF
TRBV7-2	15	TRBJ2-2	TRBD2	CASVKTSGGAGELFF
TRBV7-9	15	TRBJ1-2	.	CASSLGFGFGQGYTF
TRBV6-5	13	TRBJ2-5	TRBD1	CASGTGVGETQYF
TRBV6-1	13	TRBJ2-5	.	CASSRLPKETQYF
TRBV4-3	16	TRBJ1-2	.	CASSQTLRWANYGYTF
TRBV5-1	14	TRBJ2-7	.	CASYLGGQFYEQYF
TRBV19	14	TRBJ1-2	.	CASSPDTTYHGYTF
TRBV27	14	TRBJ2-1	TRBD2	CASSLRGVNNEQFF
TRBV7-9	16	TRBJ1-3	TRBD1	CASSFGQARSGNTIYF
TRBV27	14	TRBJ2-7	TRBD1	CASSHPGQGSEQYF
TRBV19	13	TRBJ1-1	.	CASTAWGEIEAFF
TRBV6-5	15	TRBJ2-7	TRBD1	CASSSGTGPSYEQYF
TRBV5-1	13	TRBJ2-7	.	CASSSQGGDEQYF
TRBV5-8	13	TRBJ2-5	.	CASSLGGLQTQYF
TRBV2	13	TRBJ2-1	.	CASSVRVENEQFF
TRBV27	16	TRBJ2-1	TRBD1	CASSITTGGARYEQFF
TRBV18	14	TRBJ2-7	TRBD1	CASSPMGQGYEQYF
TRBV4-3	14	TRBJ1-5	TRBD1	CASSPGTVPQPQHF
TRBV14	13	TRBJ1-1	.	CASSQAQSAEAFF
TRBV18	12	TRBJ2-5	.	CASSLRQETQYF
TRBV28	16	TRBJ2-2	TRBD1	CASSLSTGVGTGELFF
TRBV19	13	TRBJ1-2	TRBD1	CASSTGQGAGYTF
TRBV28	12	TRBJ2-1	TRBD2	CASSFGGDEQFF
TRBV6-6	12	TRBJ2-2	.	CATLTGTGELFF
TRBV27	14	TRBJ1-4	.	CASSFGLVNEKLFF
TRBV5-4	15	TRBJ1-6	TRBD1	CASSLVQGAGSPLHF
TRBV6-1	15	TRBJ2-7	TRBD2	CASSETGLYTYEQYF
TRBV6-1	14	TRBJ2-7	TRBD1	CASSPDRVRYEQYF
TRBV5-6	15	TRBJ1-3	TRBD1	CASIKQGAREDTIYF
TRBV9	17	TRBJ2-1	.	CASSVEGVYGIHNEQFF
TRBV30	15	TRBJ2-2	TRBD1	CAWSAGTGKTRELFF
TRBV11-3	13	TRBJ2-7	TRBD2	CASSRTSSYEQYF
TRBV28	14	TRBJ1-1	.	CASSSGQGYTEAFF
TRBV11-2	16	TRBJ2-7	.	CASSLVDRRGAYEQYF
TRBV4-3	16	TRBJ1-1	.	CASSQEVRTGRTEAFF
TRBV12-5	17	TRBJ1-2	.	CASGDTDGAGVWYGYTF
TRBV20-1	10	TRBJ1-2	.	CSAEGQGNTF
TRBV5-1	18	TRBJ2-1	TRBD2	CASSLEPGGGGHYNEQFF
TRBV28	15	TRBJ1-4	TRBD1	CASSQTGTGEEKLFF
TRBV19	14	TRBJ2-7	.	CASSIRGLSYEQYF